One TCR beta chain is described in this entry. The antigen is not known. The sample originates from a study of response to subunit inactivated influenza vaccine. Study-level points and caveats: The authors put forward the suggestion that each seasonal influenza vaccination may bring in only a limited number of new T cells.

Each CDR3 protein gets one entry after TCRdb re-called the RT-PCR reads with MiXCR. This repertoire shows roughly 500,000 distinct CDR3 sequences, less than 30% found once; its top ten account for over 1.5%. This CDR3 has 14 residues. Germline V gene lookup returns CDR1 MNHNS and CDR2 SASEGT. V was trimmed by 8 bases and J by 0 bases, leaving 14 bases between them. This clonotype originated in a man aged 45-65 years who received an inactivated influenza vaccine. The sequencing used CD4+ T cells sorted from PBMCs, collected approximately 5 days after vaccination. The rearrangement links TRBV6-1 to TRBJ2-7; no definite D call. CDR3 amino acids: CASCPRASSYEQYF. The CDR3 DNA follows: TGTGCCAGCTGCCCCCGGGCTAGCTCCTACGAGCAGTACTTC.